Following are 10 T cell receptor beta chains from one sample sequenced in a study of CD8+CD57+ T cells in acquired aplastic anemia. Patients included in sequencing had previously demonstrated CD8+CD57+ cell expansion by flow cytometry. CDR3 and TCR beta VDJ profiling relied on a genomic DNA template. TCRdb analysed the reads with MiXCR anew, one entry per CDR3 protein. The repertoire holds roughly 120,000 distinct CDR3 sequences, with under 65% as singletons. Sequenced sample: sorted CD4+, CD8+, or CD8+CD57+ T cells (not recorded which) from PBMCs. These receptors were collected from a human donor with aplastic anemia.

V and J are TRBV5-1 and TRBJ2-5; no reliable D call. The V and J ends lost 0 bases and 5 bases respectively, with 8 bases between them. CDR1 and CDR2 (germline): SGHRS, YFSETQ. The CDR3 has 13 residues. Here the CDR3 DNA reads TGCGCCAGCAGCTTGGCGGGCAGGGAGACCCAGTACTTC. This sequence encodes CASSLAGRETQYF.

Comments on this clonotype: The junction departs from the called germline gene at one end, perhaps through a read error. The chain is built from TRBV10-2 and TRBJ1-4, with D maybe TRBD1 (6 bases). The germline CDR1 and CDR2 sequences are WSHSY and SAAADI. This CDR3 contains 15 residues. CDR3 sequence (DNA): TGCGCCAGCAGTAGACGGGACACCGAGGGTGAAAAACTGGTTTTT. It codes for CASSRRDTEGEKLVF.

This chain links TRBV20-1 with TRBJ1-5; D remains unclear. CDR1 DFQATT and CDR2 SNEGSKA come from the germline V gene (reference sequence). This CDR3 contains 15 residues. The V gene lost 7 bases and the J gene lost 4 bases, with 20 bases spanning the gap. CDR3 nucleotide sequence: TGCAGTGAAAGGTTCGGGTACGAGTCAAATCAGCCCCAGCATTTT. Translating gives CSERFGYESNQPQHF.

The rearrangement links TRBV2 to TRBJ1-1; TRBD1 aligns across 8 bases. V dropped 4 bases and J dropped 1; count of bases not matched to a gene: 5. Germline lookup yields CDR1 SNHLY and CDR2 FYNNEI. This CDR3 contains 15 residues. The CDR3 DNA follows: TGTGCCAGCAGTGCCTCCAGGGGGCGGAACACTGAAGCTTTCTTT. It encodes CASSASRGRNTEAFF.

The chain couples TRBV12-3 or TRBV12-4 to TRBJ2-1; 8 bases are shared with TRBD2. With 6 bases clipped from V and 2 bases from J, the junction kept 3 bases outside the gene matches. This CDR3 is built from 14 residues. CDR3 nucleotide sequence: TGTGCCAGCAGACTAGCGGATGCCTACAATGAGCAGTTCTTC. This gives the protein CASRLADAYNEQFF.

The J gene is TRBJ2-5, the V gene TRBV10-3; TRBD1 might be the D (5 bases). This CDR3 is 15 amino acids long. Trimming cost V 7 bases and J 2 bases, with 17 bases left between them. Germline V gene sequence: CDR1 ENHRY, CDR2 SYGVKD. CDR3 bases: TGTGCCATCACAGACCGGGCTAGGGGACAAGAGACCCAGTACTTC. Its translation is CAITDRARGQETQYF.

The gene calls are TRBV7-9 and TRBJ1-6; D perhaps matches TRBD1 (5 bases). Deletions cut 9 bases from V and 7 bases from J, with 13 bases between. CDR3 length: 13 residues. Germline CDR1 is SEHNR and CDR2 is FQNEAQ (reference sequence). DNA of the CDR3: TGTGCCAGTTGTGGGACGGGAAATTCACCCCTCCACTTT. Amino acids: CASCGTGNSPLHF.

This chain links TRBV7-2 with TRBJ1-6, with D possibly TRBD1 on 6 matching bases. CDR3 size: 13 residues. CDR1 is SGHTA, CDR2 FQGNSA, per germline. The V end was cut by 6 bases, the J end by 5 bases, with 8 bases between. Here the CDR3 reads CASSGQNNSPLHF. The CDR3 DNA sequence: TGTGCCAGCAGTGGACAGAATAATTCACCCCTCCACTTT.

The J gene is TRBJ2-7, the V gene TRBV2; D unclear. V lost 2 bases and J lost 8, with 19 bases in between. The CDR3 loop spans 15 amino acids. Germline V gene sequence: CDR1 SNHLY, CDR2 FYNNEI. Here the CDR3 DNA reads TGTGCCAGCAGTGAACTGGCAGTGAGGTTCTCGAAGCAGTACTTC. Translating it yields CASSELAVRFSKQYF.

This clonotype appeared once. The CDR3 here is CASSIGTAYGYTGELFF. CDR3 nucleotides: TGTGCCAGTAGTATAGGGACAGCCTATGGCTACACCGGGGAGCTGTTTTTT. The V and J genes are TRBV19 and TRBJ2-2; the D gene is possibly TRBD1 (6 bases). Per germline, CDR1 LNHDA and CDR2 SQIVND (reference sequence). This CDR3 spans 17 amino acids. Trimming stripped 1 base from V and 3 bases from J, with 15 bases between.